This T cell receptor (beta chain) originates from a study of blood T cell repertoires in COVID-19. CDR1 SGHVS and CDR2 FQNEAQ come from the germline V gene. There are 16 residues in the CDR3. Unmatched junction bases numbered 12, after V lost 0 bases and J lost 7 bases. TCRdb keeps only in-frame clones here, not all; method: immunoSEQ multiplex PCR. The repertoire holds about 87,000 clones, roughly 84% seen once, with 4.5% to 5% in the top ten. The V call is TRBV7-8, the J call TRBJ2-7; 7 nucleotides line up with TRBD2. Material for sequencing was peripheral blood. The sequence was collected from a woman over 75 with acute or convalescent COVID-19. The CDR3 here is CASSLACGAGVGEQYF. The CDR3 nucleotides are TGTGCCAGCAGCTTAGCGTGCGGCGCGGGGGTGGGGGAGCAGTACTTC.